A selection of T cell receptor beta chains follows, all from one sample in a study of blood T cell repertoires in COVID-19. Method: immunoSEQ multiplex PCR; TCRdb's copy keeps in-frame clones and lacks some. The sample carries 120,000 to 150,000 clones, roughly 78% recorded once. Specimen: peripheral blood. The receptor set was obtained from a human donor with acute or convalescent COVID-19. The donor label of this sample is uncertain. Both conserved end residues are part of each CDR3. The D gene is left open where the match is weak. Rows may omit the clone size; those that give it use once, few, many or a size class.

-,TRBV18,-,TRBJ1-2,CASSPRQGMDTF,TGTGCCAGCTCACCACGGCAGGGGATGGACACCTTC
-,TRBV24-1,TRBD2,TRBJ2-1,CATSVMTSGGINEQFF,TGTGCCACCAGTGTAATGACTAGCGGGGGGATCAATGAGCAGTTCTTC
-,TRBV15,TRBD2,TRBJ2-7,CATSSIAGGPYEQYF,TGTGCCACCAGCAGTATAGCGGGGGGGCCCTACGAGCAGTACTTC
-,TRBV7-3,TRBD1,TRBJ2-5,CASSRTGGFQETQYF,TGTGCCAGCAGCCGGACAGGGGGTTTCCAAGAGACCCAGTACTTC
-,TRBV6-2/TRBV6-3,-,TRBJ2-4,CASSSKEAGGIQYF,TGTGCCAGCAGCTCCAAAGAGGCCGGGGGCATTCAGTACTTC
-,TRBV18,-,TRBJ1-1,CASSPQRETEAFF,TGTGCCAGCTCACCCCAAAGGGAGACTGAAGCTTTCTTT
-,TRBV14,TRBD2,TRBJ2-1,CASSQDFYSGGAVALF,TGTGCCAGCAGCCAAGATTTTTATAGCGGGGGGGCGGTCGCCCTCTTC
-,TRBV5-5,TRBD1,TRBJ1-2,CASSFWDRGRPDYGYTF,TGTGCCAGCAGCTTCTGGGACAGGGGGCGCCCGGACTATGGCTACACCTTC
-,TRBV19,-,TRBJ1-6,CASSIRSGPVAGSPLHF,TGTGCCAGTAGTATTCGGTCAGGGCCCGTTGCTGGTTCACCCCTCCACTTT
-,TRBV18,-,TRBJ1-4,CASSPGGKLFF,TGTGCCAGCTCACCCGGGGGAAAACTGTTTTTT
-,TRBV6-5,TRBD1,TRBJ2-5,CASGRGTGDETQYF,TGTGCCTCCGGTCGGGGGACAGGGGACGAGACCCAGTACTTC
-,TRBV2,-,TRBJ1-3,CASTGDPVGQGTIYF,TGTGCCAGCACCGGAGACCCCGTTGGTCAGGGCACCATATATTTT
-,TRBV7-8,TRBD1,TRBJ1-1,CASRRDRGLNTEAFF,TGTGCCAGCCGCCGGGACAGGGGATTGAACACTGAAGCTTTCTTT
-,TRBV7-2,TRBD1,TRBJ1-1,CASSLVATGGRLNTEAFF,TGTGCCAGCAGCTTAGTCGCGACAGGGGGTCGCCTGAACACTGAAGCTTTCTTT
-,TRBV30,-,TRBJ1-3,CAWSVLSRSGNTIYF,TGTGCCTGGAGTGTACTAAGCAGATCTGGAAACACCATATATTTT
once,TRBV12-3/TRBV12-4,-,TRBJ1-2,CASSLARAGYTF,TGTGCCAGCAGTTTAGCGCGGGCGGGCTACACCTTC
-,TRBV4-2,TRBD1,TRBJ1-1,CASTTTQGVAFF,TGTGCCAGCACGACCACACAGGGGGTGGCTTTCTTT
-,TRBV14,TRBD2,TRBJ2-1,CASSQDELAGVRNEQFF,TGTGCCAGCAGCCAGGATGAGCTAGCGGGGGTCCGGAATGAGCAGTTCTTC
-,TRBV5-4,TRBD1,TRBJ1-1,CASSGRQGNTEAFF,TGTGCCAGCAGCGGCCGACAGGGGAACACTGAAGCTTTCTTT
-,TRBV11-2,TRBD1,TRBJ1-1,CASSPTGGNTEAFF,TGTGCCAGCAGCCCCACAGGGGGGAACACTGAAGCTTTCTTT
-,TRBV4-2,-,TRBJ1-1,CASSQGPSRTVGAAGEAFF,TGTGCCAGCAGCCAAGGTCCGTCTAGGACAGTTGGGGCTGCTGGTGAAGCTTTCTTT
-,TRBV19,-,TRBJ1-1,CASTSQGRMNTEAFF,TGTGCCAGTACTTCACAGGGACGTATGAACACTGAAGCTTTCTTT
-,TRBV6-5,TRBD1,TRBJ1-1,CASSPSKTGHTEAFF,TGTGCCAGCAGTCCTTCTAAGACAGGGCACACTGAAGCTTTCTTT
-,TRBV5-1,-,TRBJ1-3,CASSLLQGNTIYF,TGCGCCAGCAGCTTATTGCAGGGAAACACCATATATTTT
-,TRBV5-1,TRBD1,TRBJ1-1,CASGREGTGLNTEAFF,TGCGCCAGCGGGAGGGAAGGGACAGGTTTGAACACTGAAGCTTTCTTT
few,TRBV25-1,TRBD1,TRBJ1-6,CASIEQGDSPLHF,TGTGCCAGCATAGAACAGGGGGATTCACCCCTCCACTTT
-,TRBV3-1/TRBV3-2,TRBD2,TRBJ2-3,CASTPSGVKTTDTQYF,TGTGCCAGCACCCCTAGCGGGGTTAAGACCACAGATACGCAGTATTTT
-,TRBV5-1,-,TRBJ2-2,CASSPQGQNTGELFF,TGCGCCAGCAGTCCCCAGGGACAGAACACCGGGGAGCTGTTTTTT
-,TRBV9,TRBD1,TRBJ1-1,CASSVGVRTGNTEAFF,TGTGCCAGCAGCGTAGGTGTGAGGACAGGGAACACTGAAGCTTTCTTT
-,TRBV3-1/TRBV3-2,-,TRBJ1-5,CASSQDYDQPQHF,TGTGCCAGCAGCCAAGATTATGATCAGCCCCAGCATTTT
-,TRBV5-1,TRBD1,TRBJ2-3,CASSQRDRGTDTQYF,TGCGCCAGCAGCCAGCGGGACAGGGGAACAGATACGCAGTATTTT
-,TRBV15,-,TRBJ1-1,CATSRVAGSEAFF,TGTGCCACCAGCAGAGTCGCGGGAAGTGAAGCTTTCTTT
few,TRBV5-5,TRBD1,TRBJ1-3,CASSLGFLGQQAASGNTIYF,TGTGCCAGCAGCTTGGGATTTTTGGGACAGCAGGCGGCCTCTGGAAACACCATATATTTT
-,TRBV5-1,-,TRBJ1-5,CASSASTGRGQPQHF,TGCGCCAGCAGCGCCTCAACAGGGAGAGGTCAGCCCCAGCATTTT
-,TRBV11-2,TRBD2,TRBJ2-2,CASSGTRTTGELFF,TGTGCCAGCTCCGGGACTAGGACCACCGGGGAGCTGTTTTTT
-,TRBV9,-,TRBJ1-3,CASSVEARVSSGNTIYF,TGTGCCAGCAGCGTAGAGGCCAGGGTGAGCTCTGGAAACACCATATATTTT
-,TRBV3-1/TRBV3-2,-,TRBJ1-6,CASSQGTSFTLHF,TGTGCCAGCAGCCAAGGTACCAGTTTCACCCTCCACTTT
-,TRBV19,-,TRBJ1-2,CASSIGGPNYGYTF,TGTGCCAGTAGTATAGGAGGGCCGAACTATGGCTACACCTTC
few,TRBV30,TRBD1,TRBJ1-3,CAWSSSGVRGQGGNTIYF,TGTGCCTGGAGTTCGTCCGGGGTCAGGGGACAGGGTGGAAACACCATATATTTT
-,TRBV5-6,-,TRBJ2-2,CASSDLRDWNTGELFF,TGTGCCAGCAGCGACCTCCGGGACTGGAACACCGGGGAGCTGTTTTTT
-,TRBV6-5,-,TRBJ1-2,CASTSNSYGYTF,TGTGCCAGCACCTCAAACAGCTATGGCTACACCTTC
-,TRBV18,TRBD1,TRBJ1-6,CASSPPTGISPLHF,TGTGCCAGCTCACCCCCGACAGGGATCTCACCCCTCCACTTT
-,TRBV7-3,-,TRBJ1-1,CASSSRGERTEAFF,TGTGCCAGCAGCTCACGGGGGGAGCGCACTGAAGCTTTCTTT
-,TRBV15,-,TRBJ2-1,CATSRDPGSSYNEQFF,TGTGCTACCAGCAGAGATCCGGGGAGCTCCTACAATGAGCAGTTCTTC
-,TRBV9,TRBD2,TRBJ2-1,CASSVRGGLAGDNEQFF,TGTGCCAGCAGCGTCAGGGGCGGGCTAGCGGGGGACAATGAGCAGTTCTTC
-,TRBV6-2/TRBV6-3,TRBD1,TRBJ1-1,CASSTIGQGRGRPEAFF,TGTGCCAGCAGTACTATAGGACAGGGTCGGGGGCGGCCTGAAGCTTTCTTT
-,TRBV6-5,-,TRBJ1-5,CASRIRDNFGPQHF,TGTGCCAGCAGAATCAGGGATAATTTTGGGCCCCAGCATTTT
-,TRBV7-2,-,TRBJ1-5,CASSSKGWDTPQHF,TGTGCCAGCAGCTCCAAGGGGTGGGATACGCCCCAGCATTTT